One sample yielded the 8 T cell receptor beta chains listed below, sequenced in a study of T cell responses to AZD1222 COVID-19 vaccine. Only in-frame clones appear in the TCRdb table, and some are missing; sequencing was by immunoSEQ multiplex PCR. The table shows some 190,000 clones, with around nine tenths occurring only once. Sequences were derived from peripheral blood, sampled 28 days after the second AZD1222 dose. The source of these receptors is an adult who received the AZD1222 COVID-19 vaccine.

CDR3 region: CASSSGPIGQDYF. For the CDR3, the DNA is TGCGCCAGCAGCTCCGGTCCAATCGGACAGGACTACTTC. This chain uses TRBV5-1 with TRBJ2-7; the match to TRBD1 covers 7 bases. V shed 3 bases, J shed 13 bases, and the junction held 13 bases outside the gene matches. CDR1 and CDR2 from the germline V gene are SGHRS and YFSETQ. The CDR3 is 13 residues long.

This CDR3 reads CASSRATRTNEQFF. The CDR3 region has the DNA TGTGCCAGCAGCCGCGCGACTAGGACCAATGAGCAGTTCTTC. V is TRBV11-2 and J is TRBJ2-1, with TRBD2 as a possible D gene (6 bases). Looked up from germline, CDR1 is SGHAT and CDR2 is FQNNGV. V gave up 5 bases and J gave up 6 bases, with 14 bases separating them. The CDR3 consists of 14 residues.

The chain carries TRBV7-9 and TRBJ1-1; D unresolved. CDR3 size: 15 residues. Trimming stripped 2 bases from V and 1 base from J, with 11 bases between. Germline V lookup: CDR1 SEHNR, CDR2 FQNEAQ (reference sequence). CDR3 residues: CASSLTQIGNTEAFF. CDR3 DNA: TGTGCCAGCAGCTTAACTCAGATTGGGAACACTGAAGCTTTCTTT.

The chain carries TRBV13 and TRBJ2-7, with TRBD2 matching over 9 bases. Germline V gene data show CDR1 as PRHDT and CDR2 as FYEKMQ (reference sequence). The CDR3 runs to 16 residues. The trim removed 0 bases at V and 1 base at J, leaving 4 bases unmatched. CDR3 coding DNA: TGTGCCAGCAGCTTAGGCCTGGCGGGGGGGTCCTACGAGCAGTACTTC. This gives the protein CASSLGLAGGSYEQYF.

The rearrangement links TRBV7-6 to TRBJ2-7, with 10 bases aligning to TRBD1. Germline V CDR1 and CDR2: SGHVS, FNYEAQ. There are 14 residues in the CDR3. The V and J ends lost 0 bases and 5 bases, in that order; junction bases with no gene match: 1. The CDR3 is CASSLAGTGDEQYF. DNA for the CDR3: TGTGCCAGCAGCTTAGCCGGGACAGGGGACGAGCAGTACTTC. Variable domain in full (rest from reference TRBV7-6 and TRBJ2-7): GAGVSQSPRYKVTKRGQDVALRCDPISGHVSLYWYRQALGQGPEFLTYFNYEAQQDKSGLPNDRFSAERPEGSISTLTIQRTEQRDSAMYRCASSLAGTGDEQYFGPGTRLTVT.

V and J are TRBV19 and TRBJ2-1; 9 bases line up with TRBD2. From germline, CDR1 is LNHDA and CDR2 SQIVND (reference sequence). J gave up 6 bases and V 3 bases, and 9 bases lay outside the gene matches. This CDR3 is built from 16 residues. The DNA of the CDR3 is TGTGCCAGTAGTATGTACCCTCTAGCGGGACCCAATGAGCAGTTCTTC. This encodes CASSMYPLAGPNEQFF.

This chain uses TRBV28 with TRBJ2-3, with D perhaps matching TRBD1 (5 bases). Germline V gene lookup returns CDR1 MDHEN and CDR2 SYDVKM. V was cut by 7 bases and J by 0 bases, with 20 bases left in between. This CDR3 contains 17 residues. The CDR3 loop reads CASKSPGQDLSTDTQYF. The CDR3 region has the DNA TGTGCCAGCAAGTCCCCCGGACAAGACCTTAGCACAGATACGCAGTATTTT.

V and J are TRBV19 and TRBJ2-2; TRBD2 aligns across 12 bases. The CDR3 is 18 residues long. From germline, CDR1 is LNHDA and CDR2 SQIVND (reference sequence). Unmatched junction bases numbered 11, after V lost 7 bases and J lost 2 bases. The CDR3 DNA follows: TGTGCCAGTACCCGCCCCCCTAGCGGGGGGGGTAACACCGGGGAGCTGTTTTTT. The encoded protein is CASTRPPSGGGNTGELFF.